The clone carrying this T cell receptor (beta chain) was seen just once. The target antigen is unknown. Germline V gives CDR1 SGHTA, CDR2 FQGNSA. V lost 2 bases, J lost 0 bases, and 4 bases lay in between. The CDR3 covers 13 residues. The record originates from a study of cytomegalovirus exposure and HLA in healthy donors. Whole-study results and caveats: Cytomegalovirus association was assigned to around 150 TCR beta chains. TCR association rates varied by HLA locus in a later analysis, with DRB1 highest and HLA-C lowest.

The PCR contained 60 Vbeta and 13 Jbeta primers. TCRdb's copy holds only in-frame clones and misses some; the assay was immunoSEQ multiplex PCR. The sample has 170,000 or so clones, roughly 83% seen once. This chain links TRBV7-2 with TRBJ1-2; D is unresolved. This TCR derives from a boy aged 2 to 10 in good health and CMV-seronegative. Material: PBMCs. The CDR3 spells CASSLNTNYGYTF. In DNA, the CDR3 is TGTGCCAGCAGCTTAAACACTAACTATGGCTACACCTTC.